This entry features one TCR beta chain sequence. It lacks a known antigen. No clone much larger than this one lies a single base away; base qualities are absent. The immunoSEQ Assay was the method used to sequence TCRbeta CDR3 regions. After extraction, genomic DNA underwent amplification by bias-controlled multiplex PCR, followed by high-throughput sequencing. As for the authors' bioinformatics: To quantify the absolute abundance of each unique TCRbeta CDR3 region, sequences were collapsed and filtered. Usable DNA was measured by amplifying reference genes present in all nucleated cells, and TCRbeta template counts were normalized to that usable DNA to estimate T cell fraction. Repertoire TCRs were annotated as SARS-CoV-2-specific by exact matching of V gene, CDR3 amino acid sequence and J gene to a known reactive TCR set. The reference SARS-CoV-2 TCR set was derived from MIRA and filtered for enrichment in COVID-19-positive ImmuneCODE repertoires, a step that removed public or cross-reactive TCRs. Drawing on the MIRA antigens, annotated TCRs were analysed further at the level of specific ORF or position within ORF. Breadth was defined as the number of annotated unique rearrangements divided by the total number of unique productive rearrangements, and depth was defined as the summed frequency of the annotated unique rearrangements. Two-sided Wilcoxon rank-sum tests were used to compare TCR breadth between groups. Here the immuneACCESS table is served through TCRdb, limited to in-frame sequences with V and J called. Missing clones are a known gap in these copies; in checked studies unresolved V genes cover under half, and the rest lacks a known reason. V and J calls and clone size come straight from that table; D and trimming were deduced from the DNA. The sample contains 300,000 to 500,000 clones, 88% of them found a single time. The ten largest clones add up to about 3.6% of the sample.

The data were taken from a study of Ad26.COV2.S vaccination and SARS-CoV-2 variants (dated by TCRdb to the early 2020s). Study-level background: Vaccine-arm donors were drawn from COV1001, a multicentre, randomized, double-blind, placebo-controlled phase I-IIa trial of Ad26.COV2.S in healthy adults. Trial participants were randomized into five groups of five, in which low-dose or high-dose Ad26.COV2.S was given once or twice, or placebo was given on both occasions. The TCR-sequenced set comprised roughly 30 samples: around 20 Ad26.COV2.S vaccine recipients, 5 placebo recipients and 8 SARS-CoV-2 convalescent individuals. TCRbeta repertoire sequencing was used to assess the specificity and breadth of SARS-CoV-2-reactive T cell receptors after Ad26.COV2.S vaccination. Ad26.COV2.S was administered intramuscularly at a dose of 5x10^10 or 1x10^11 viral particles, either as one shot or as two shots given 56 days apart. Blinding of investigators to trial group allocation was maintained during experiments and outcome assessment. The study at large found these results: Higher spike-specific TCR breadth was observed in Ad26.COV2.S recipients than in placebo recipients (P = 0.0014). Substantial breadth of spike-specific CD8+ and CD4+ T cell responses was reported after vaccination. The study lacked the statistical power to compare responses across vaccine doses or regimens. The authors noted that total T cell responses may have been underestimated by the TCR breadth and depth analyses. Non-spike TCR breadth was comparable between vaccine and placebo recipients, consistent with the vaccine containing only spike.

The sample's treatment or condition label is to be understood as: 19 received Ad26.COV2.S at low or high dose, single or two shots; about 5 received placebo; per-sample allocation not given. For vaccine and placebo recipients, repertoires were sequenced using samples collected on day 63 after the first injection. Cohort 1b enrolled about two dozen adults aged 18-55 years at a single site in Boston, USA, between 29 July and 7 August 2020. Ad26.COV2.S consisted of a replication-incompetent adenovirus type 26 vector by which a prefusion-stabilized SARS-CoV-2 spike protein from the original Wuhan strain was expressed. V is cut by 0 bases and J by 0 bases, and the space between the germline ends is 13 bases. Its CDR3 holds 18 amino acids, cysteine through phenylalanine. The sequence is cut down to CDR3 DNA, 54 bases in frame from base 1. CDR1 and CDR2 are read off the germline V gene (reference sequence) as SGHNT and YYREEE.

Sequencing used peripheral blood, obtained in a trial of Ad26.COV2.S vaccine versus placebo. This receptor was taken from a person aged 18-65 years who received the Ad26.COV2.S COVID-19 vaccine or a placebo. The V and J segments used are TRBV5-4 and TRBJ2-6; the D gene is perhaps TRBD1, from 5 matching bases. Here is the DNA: TGTGCCAGCAGCTTGGACAGGCCTTCGGGCTCTGGGGCCAACGTCCTGACTTTC. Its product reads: CASSLDRPSGSGANVLTF.